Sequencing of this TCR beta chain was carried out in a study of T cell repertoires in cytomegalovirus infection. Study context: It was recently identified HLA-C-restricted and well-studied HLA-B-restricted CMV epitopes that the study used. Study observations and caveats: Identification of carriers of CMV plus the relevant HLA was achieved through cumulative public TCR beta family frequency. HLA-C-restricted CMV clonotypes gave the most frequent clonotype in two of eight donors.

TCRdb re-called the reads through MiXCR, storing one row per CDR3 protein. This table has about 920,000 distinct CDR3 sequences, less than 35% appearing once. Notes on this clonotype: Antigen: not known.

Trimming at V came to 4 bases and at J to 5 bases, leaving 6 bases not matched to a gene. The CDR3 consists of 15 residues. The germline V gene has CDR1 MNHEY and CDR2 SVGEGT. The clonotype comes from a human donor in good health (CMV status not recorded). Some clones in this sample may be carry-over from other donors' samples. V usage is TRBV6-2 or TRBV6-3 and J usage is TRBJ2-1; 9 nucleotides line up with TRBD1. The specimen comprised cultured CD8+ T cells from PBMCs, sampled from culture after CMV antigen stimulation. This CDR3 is CASSSGTGLDNEQFF. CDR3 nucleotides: TGTGCCAGCAGTTCCGGGACAGGGTTGGACAATGAGCAGTTCTTC.